These T cell receptor beta chains were read from a single sample in a study of Graves' ophthalmopathy and Graves' hyperthyroidism. TCRdb redid the calling of the multiplex PCR reads with MiXCR, one entry per CDR3 protein. The sample records around 1.1 million distinct CDR3 sequences, around a third being singletons. Sequenced material: peripheral blood or thyroid tissue (not recorded which). The receptors originated from an adult man with Graves' hyperthyroidism. CDR3s include the opening cysteine and the closing phenylalanine or tryptophan. A D gene is named only where the DNA matches it firmly. The listing skips clone size in some rows; elsewhere it reads once, few, many or a size class.

j_call d_call v_call clone_size cdr3_aa cdr3_nt
TRBJ1-1 . TRBV29-1 many CSTDKTEAFF TGCAGCACGGATAAGACTGAAGCTTTCTTT
TRBJ2-3 TRBD2 TRBV9 . CASSAPSGSADTQYF TGTGCCAGCAGCGCCCCTAGCGGGAGTGCAGATACGCAGTATTTT
TRBJ1-3 . TRBV29-1 . CSVEDRGRDGNTIYF TGCAGCGTTGAAGATCGGGGACGTGATGGAAACACCATATATTTT
TRBJ1-1 . TRBV12-3/TRBV12-4 many CASSLGGGRGAFF TGTGCCAGCAGTTTGGGTGGGGGGCGCGGGGCTTTCTTT
TRBJ1-6 . TRBV2 many CASTLAEPPMGSPLHF TGTGCCAGCACCCTGGCCGAGCCCCCTATGGGTTCACCCCTCCACTTT
TRBJ1-5 . TRBV7-9 once CASSQASPSPF TGCGCCAGCAGCCAAGCAAGCCCCAGTCCATTT
TRBJ2-7 . TRBV7-3 . CASSQSQGSEQYF TGTGCCAGCAGCCAATCCCAGGGGAGCGAGCAGTACTTC
TRBJ2-7 TRBD2 TRBV7-6 many CASSPGLAGGPEEQYF TGTGCCAGCAGCCCTGGACTAGCGGGAGGGCCGGAAGAGCAGTACTTC
TRBJ1-2 . TRBV5-1 many CASSANPRVHYGYTF TGCGCCAGCAGCGCAAACCCAAGGGTTCACTATGGCTACACCTTC
TRBJ1-5 . TRBV6-5 . CASSYSGGSPQHF TGTGCCAGCAGTTACTCGGGGGGTTCTCCCCAGCATTTT
TRBJ2-7 TRBD2 TRBV4-3 few CASSQEWGGGRREGFNYEQYF TGCGCCAGCAGCCAAGAATGGGGTGGCGGGAGGCGAGAGGGCTTCAACTACGAGCAGTACTTC
TRBJ1-5 . TRBV20-1 few CSARVKGVPGQPQHF TGCAGTGCTAGAGTTAAAGGGGTGCCCGGTCAGCCCCAGCATTTT
TRBJ1-4 . TRBV9 . CASSPAPLQGSGEKLFF TGTGCCAGCAGCCCAGCCCCCCTTCAGGGGTCTGGTGAAAAACTGTTTTTT
TRBJ2-5 TRBD2 TRBV27 . CASSQRTSGSYRETQYF TGTGCCAGCAGCCAACGGACTAGCGGGAGTTATCGAGAGACCCAGTACTTC
TRBJ1-5 . TRBV29-1 few CSLDGSNQPQHF TGCAGCTTGGACGGAAGCAATCAGCCCCAGCATTTT
TRBJ2-2 . TRBV29-1 few CSVDLGTKNTGELFF TGCAGCGTTGACCTCGGGACAAAGAACACCGGGGAGCTGTTTTTT
TRBJ2-6 TRBD1 TRBV29-1 many CSAFRDRDILSSGANVLTF TGCAGCGCTTTCCGGGACAGGGACATCCTAAGCTCTGGGGCCAACGTCCTGACTTTC
TRBJ1-4 . TRBV19 . CASWYDEKLFF TGTGCCAGTTGGTACGATGAAAAACTGTTTTTT
TRBJ1-4 TRBD1 TRBV29-1 . CSVPGIGGYEKLFF TGCAGCGTTCCAGGGATAGGGGGCTATGAAAAACTGTTTTTT
TRBJ1-6 . TRBV7-9 many CASSNHNSPLHF TGTGCCAGCAGCAACCATAATTCACCCCTCCACTTT
TRBJ1-6 TRBD1 TRBV20-1 . CSAKKHRGLGKLYNSPLHF TGCAGTGCAAAAAAACACAGGGGTTTGGGGAAGTTATATAATTCACCCCTCCACTTT
TRBJ2-7 . TRBV7-9 many CASSTDSSYEQYF TGTGCCAGCAGCACCGATAGCTCCTACGAGCAGTACTTC
TRBJ1-6 . TRBV6-5 few CASRGGEYSPLHF TGTGCCAGTCGCGGGGGAGAATATTCACCCCTCCACTTT
TRBJ2-5 TRBD1 TRBV11-3 few CASSPGQGRKETQYF TGTGCCAGCAGCCCAGGACAGGGGCGAAAGGAGACCCAGTACTTC
TRBJ2-5 TRBD1 TRBV7-3 . CASSPSGQGYNEQYF TGTGCCAGCAGCCCGTCGGGACAGGGTTACAATGAGCAGTACTTC
TRBJ1-2 . TRBV28 . CASSLGHRGGYTF TGTGCCAGCAGCTTAGGACACCGCGGTGGCTACACCTTC
TRBJ1-6 . TRBV27 . CASSFSGHSPLHF TGTGCCAGCAGTTTTTCTGGTCATTCACCCCTCCACTTT
TRBJ1-2 . TRBV24-1 many CATSDRRDSIGYTF TGTGCCACCAGTGATCGAAGGGATAGTATTGGCTACACCTTC
TRBJ2-7 . TRBV7-8 few CASSDNIRSTKYEQYF TGTGCCAGCAGCGACAACATCAGGTCAACCAAATACGAGCAGTACTTC
TRBJ1-1 . TRBV14 many CASSQWLGADTEAFF TGTGCCAGCAGCCAATGGTTGGGAGCGGACACTGAAGCTTTCTTT
TRBJ2-7 TRBD1 TRBV6-2/TRBV6-3 few CASRLLRDRGQEQYF TGTGCCAGCAGATTACTCCGGGACAGGGGGCAAGAGCAGTACTTC
TRBJ1-1 . TRBV3-1 . CASSRRGLRREAFF TGTGCCAGCAGCCGCCGGGGACTAAGGCGTGAAGCTTTCTTT
TRBJ1-1 . TRBV14 few CASSQPDKSEAFF TGTGCCAGCAGCCAACCCGACAAAAGTGAAGCTTTCTTT
TRBJ2-3 . TRBV19 few CASSEYTDTQYF TGTGCCAGTAGTGAGTACACAGATACGCAGTATTTT
TRBJ1-5 . TRBV27 . CASSPWSGIGEPQHF TGTGCCAGCAGTCCCTGGTCGGGGATCGGCGAGCCCCAGCATTTT